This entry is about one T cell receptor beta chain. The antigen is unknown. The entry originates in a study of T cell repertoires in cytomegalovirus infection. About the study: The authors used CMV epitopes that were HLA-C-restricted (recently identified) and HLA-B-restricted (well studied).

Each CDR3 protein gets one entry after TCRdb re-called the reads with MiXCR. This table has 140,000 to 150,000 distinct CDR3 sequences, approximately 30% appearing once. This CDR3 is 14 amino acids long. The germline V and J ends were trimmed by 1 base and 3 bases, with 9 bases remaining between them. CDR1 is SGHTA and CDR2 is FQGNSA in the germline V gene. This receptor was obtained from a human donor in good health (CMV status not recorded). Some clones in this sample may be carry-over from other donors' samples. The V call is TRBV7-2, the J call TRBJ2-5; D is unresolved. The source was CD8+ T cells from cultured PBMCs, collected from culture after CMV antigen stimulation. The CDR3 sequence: CASSLEISKETQYF. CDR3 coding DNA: TGTGCCAGCAGCTTAGAAATTAGTAAAGAGACCCAGTACTTC.